One and the same sample provided the 31 T cell receptor beta chains below, sequenced in a study of CD8+ T cells in alopecia areata. The authors extracted RNA and reverse transcribed it into cDNA as the sequencing template. The method was immunoSEQ multiplex PCR; TCRdb's version includes in-frame clones alone and lacks a portion of them. The profile covers tens of thousands of clones, with just over 70% appearing a single time and 15% to 20% taken by the ten largest. As for treatment: oral pan-JAK inhibitor, 5-10 mg twice daily. The source was CD8+ T cells sorted from blood, collected at roughly week 45, from a patient treated with tofacitinib. Every receptor here comes from a human donor with alopecia areata.

This rearrangement joins TRBV12-5 to TRBJ1-2; D unresolved. This CDR3 spans 14 amino acids. Trimming removed 0 bases from V and 4 bases from J, with 9 bases in between. The germline gives CDR1 LGHNT, CDR2 FRNRAP. This CDR3 is CASGLVPQPYGYTF. The CDR3 region has the DNA TGTGCTAGTGGTTTGGTACCCCAACCCTATGGCTACACCTTC.

This chain uses TRBV13 with TRBJ1-2; 8 bases line up with TRBD1. This CDR3 has 15 amino acids. CDR1 and CDR2 (germline): PRHDT, FYEKMQ (reference sequence). J gave up 8 bases and V 3 bases, and 11 bases lay outside the gene matches. The DNA for the CDR3 is TGTGCCAGCAGCTTTTCGACAGGGGCAGTAGGCGGCTACACCTTC. Protein sequence: CASSFSTGAVGGYTF.

Only a few counts were recorded for this clone. The chain couples TRBV29-1 to TRBJ2-7; 8 nucleotides align to TRBD2. With V trimmed by 1 base and J by 4 bases, 3 bases remained unmatched. CDR1 and CDR2 from the germline V gene are SQVTM and ANQGSEA. The CDR3 length is 13 residues. In nucleotides, the CDR3 is TGCAGCGTTGAAGCGGGGGGGCCTTACGAGCAGTACTTC. The encoded protein is CSVEAGGPYEQYF.

CDR3 DNA: TGCAGCGCAACCCTTTCCTTAGGGTTTGAGCAGTTCTTC. This encodes CSATLSLGFEQFF. This rearrangement joins TRBV29-1 to TRBJ2-1; D uncertain. CDR3 length equals 13 residues. The V and J ends lost 7 bases and 9 bases respectively, with 19 bases between them. Per germline, CDR1 SQVTM and CDR2 ANQGSEA.

This chain connects TRBV30 to TRBJ1-2; no firm D call. Germline V gene lookup returns CDR1 GTSNPN and CDR2 SVGIG (reference sequence). This CDR3 is built from 14 residues. V gave up 4 bases and J gave up 4 bases, with 16 bases separating them. The CDR3 sequence: CAWNEGQWGYGYTF. For the CDR3, the DNA is TGTGCCTGGAACGAAGGCCAATGGGGCTATGGCTACACCTTC.

The V gene is TRBV6-1, the J gene TRBJ1-2, with D unclear. V was trimmed by 6 bases and J by 4 bases, leaving 6 bases between them. The CDR3 totals 11 residues. The germline V gene encodes CDR1 MNHNS and CDR2 SASEGT. The CDR3 DNA reads as TGTGCCAGCAGCTACAGCTATGGCTACACCTTC. Amino acids: CASSYSYGYTF.

This clone has only a few counts. The chain is built from TRBV29-1 and TRBJ1-2; D gene unclear. Germline V CDR1 and CDR2: SQVTM, ANQGSEA. The ends were cut back, 4 bases at V and 6 bases at J, with 9 bases in the middle. This CDR3 has 11 amino acids. The CDR3 bases are TGCAGCGTTGTGTCGGGTGATGGCTACACCTTC. Translation: CSVVSGDGYTF.

This clone was picked up a small number of times. The chain joins TRBV7-6 to TRBJ1-1; 9 bases agree with TRBD1. With V trimmed by 1 base and J by 4 bases, 4 bases remained unmatched. The CDR3 length is 15 residues. Germline-derived CDR1 and CDR2 are SGHVS and FNYEAQ. The CDR3 is CASSLEGQGGTEAFF. DNA of the CDR3: TGTGCCAGCAGCTTAGAGGGACAGGGCGGCACTGAAGCTTTCTTT.

This clone was observed a single time. The V and J genes are TRBV29-1 and TRBJ1-5; 7 bases match TRBD1. The CDR3 loop spans 19 amino acids. The trim removed 5 bases at V and 3 bases at J, leaving 22 bases unmatched. The germline CDR1 and CDR2 sequences are SQVTM and ANQGSEA. The CDR3 nucleotides are TGCAGCGTTCTCCTTAGCGGGACAGCCGATGGTTTGAACAATCAGCCCCAGCATTTT. Translation: CSVLLSGTADGLNNQPQHF. Filled out from reference TRBV29-1 and TRBJ1-5, the complete variable domain reads SAVISQKPSRDICQRGTSLTIQCQVDSQVTMMFWYRQQPGQSLTLIATANQGSEATYESGFVIDKFPISRPNLTFSTLTVSNMSPEDSSIYLCSVLLSGTADGLNNQPQHFGDGTRLSIL.

The sample holds one count of this clone. This rearrangement joins TRBV19 to TRBJ1-5, with no clear D. CDR1 is LNHDA, CDR2 SQIVND, per germline (reference sequence). The CDR3 length is 12 residues. Trimming removed 3 bases from V and 10 bases from J, with 10 bases in between. The CDR3 sequence is CASSIGSTPQHF. CDR3 nucleotides: TGTGCCAGTAGTATCGGTTCCACACCCCAGCATTTT. The complete variable domain, with remaining parts taken from reference TRBV19 and TRBJ1-5, reads DGGITQSPKYLFRKEGQNVTLSCEQNLNHDAMYWYRQDPGQGLRLIYYSQIVNDFQKGDIAEGYSVSREKKESFPLTVTSAQKNPTAFYLCASSIGSTPQHFGDGTRLSIL.

This clone was counted a single time. The CDR3 loop reads CASSLGTGDQPQHF. CDR3 in DNA: TGTGCCAGCAGCCTCGGGACAGGGGACCAGCCCCAGCATTTT. This rearrangement joins TRBV11-2 to TRBJ1-5, with TRBD1 matching 10 bases. V lost 5 bases, J lost 7 bases, and 5 bases stayed unmatched. CDR3 length: 14 amino acids. In germline, CDR1 is SGHAT, CDR2 FQNNGV.

The V and J genes are TRBV19 and TRBJ1-1, with 8 bases identical to TRBD1. This CDR3 spans 13 amino acids. Germline V gene data show CDR1 as LNHDA and CDR2 as SQIVND (reference sequence). Unmatched junction bases numbered 7, after V lost 3 bases and J lost 10 bases. Here the CDR3 DNA reads TGTGCCAGTAGTATCTCGGACAGGGCGGGAGCTTTCTTT. Its translation: CASSISDRAGAFF.

V is TRBV5-1 and J is TRBJ2-1; D is unclear. V was pared by 0 bases and J by 5 bases, with 6 bases between. Germline V gene lookup returns CDR1 SGHRS and CDR2 YFSETQ. The CDR3 extends over 13 amino acids. The chain's CDR3 is CASSLDSHNEQFF. CDR3 coding DNA: TGCGCCAGCAGCTTGGACTCACACAATGAGCAGTTCTTC.

The rearrangement uses TRBV10-2 and TRBJ1-6, with 7 bases fitting TRBD1. The CDR3 is made up of 14 amino acids. The germline gives CDR1 WSHSY, CDR2 SAAADI. With V trimmed by 7 bases and J by 5 bases, 5 bases remained unmatched. The CDR3 DNA reads TGCGCCAGCACTGCCGGGACAGATAATTCACCCCTCCACTTT. It yields the protein CASTAGTDNSPLHF.

This chain links TRBV4-1 with TRBJ1-2, with TRBD1 matching 8 bases. The germline gives CDR1 MGHRA, CDR2 YSYEKL. The length of the CDR3 is 15 residues. With V trimmed by 0 bases and J by 4 bases, 4 bases remained unmatched. This CDR3 is CASSQDQGAGYGYTF. CDR3 nucleotides: TGCGCCAGCAGCCAAGATCAGGGGGCCGGCTATGGCTACACCTTC.

The gene calls are TRBV7-9 and TRBJ1-2; perhaps TRBD1 as D (5 bases). The ends were cut back, 1 base at V and 7 bases at J, with 10 bases in the middle. The length of the CDR3 is 13 residues. The V gene's germline CDR1 is SEHNR and CDR2 FQNEAQ (reference sequence). In nucleotides, the CDR3 is TGTGCCAGCAGCTTAGAATCCGACAGTGGCTACACCTTC. Translating it yields CASSLESDSGYTF.

The J gene is TRBJ2-3, the V gene TRBV9, with 11 bases fitting TRBD2. The junction had 11 bases not matched to a gene; V was cut back by 3 bases and J by 5 bases. The germline gives CDR1 SGDLS, CDR2 YYNGEE. The CDR3 covers 17 residues. The CDR3 loop is CASSEPSSGGRVDTQYF. CDR3 sequence (DNA): TGTGCCAGCAGCGAGCCGTCTAGCGGGGGGCGGGTAGATACGCAGTATTTT. Supplemented by reference TRBV9 and TRBJ2-3, the full variable domain reads DSGVTQTPKHLITATGQRVTLRCSPRSGDLSVYWYQQSLDQGLQFLIQYYNGEERAKGNILERFSAQQFPDLHSELNLSSLELGDSALYFCASSEPSSGGRVDTQYFGPGTRLTVL.

The J gene is TRBJ1-2, the V gene TRBV11-1; possible D gene TRBD1, 6 bases. The ends were cut back, 5 bases at V and 5 bases at J, with 12 bases in the middle. CDR1 and CDR2 (germline): SGHAT, FQDESV (reference sequence). The CDR3 consists of 13 residues. The CDR3 DNA sequence: TGTGCCAGCAGCAATGCCCAGGGGTATGGCTACACCTTC. Protein sequence: CASSNAQGYGYTF.

The V gene is TRBV6-5, the J gene TRBJ1-1; no firm D call. The CDR3 consists of 15 residues. V was clipped by 5 bases and J by 1 base, with 14 bases between them. Germline loops: CDR1 MNHEY, CDR2 SVGAGI. CDR3 loop: CASSPLGVANTEAFF. Written as DNA, the CDR3 is TGTGCCAGCAGTCCCCTGGGAGTAGCGAACACTGAAGCTTTCTTT.

The genes are TRBV13 and TRBJ2-4; 7 bases agree with TRBD1. J was trimmed by 1 base and V by 5 bases; bases with no gene match: 8. Germline assignment: CDR1 PRHDT and CDR2 FYEKMQ (reference sequence). This CDR3 contains 16 residues. Here the CDR3 reads CASSNRQGLAKNIQYF. The CDR3 coding sequence is TGTGCCAGCAGCAATCGACAGGGCCTGGCCAAAAACATTCAGTACTTC.

V is TRBV30 and J is TRBJ2-1; maybe TRBD1 (5 bases). This CDR3 comprises 12 residues. Trimming removed 2 bases from V and 7 bases from J, with 9 bases in between. Germline loops: CDR1 GTSNPN, CDR2 SVGIG (reference sequence). The CDR3 coding sequence is TGTGCCTGGAGTCAGGGAAGGAATGAGCAGTTCTTC. This gives the protein CAWSQGRNEQFF.

The chain uses TRBV14 and TRBJ1-2, with D perhaps matching TRBD1 (6 bases). The V end lost 4 bases, the J end lost 2 bases, and 8 bases lay between the germline ends. CDR1 and CDR2 from the germline V gene are SGHDN and FVKESK. This CDR3 is 13 amino acids long. CDR3 sequence: CASSRTENYGYTF. CDR3 in DNA: TGTGCCAGCAGCCGGACAGAAAACTATGGCTACACCTTC.

This clone was recorded a few times. The chain uses TRBV29-1 and TRBJ2-7, with 9 bases matching TRBD1. CDR3 length: 14 residues. Germline values: CDR1 SQVTM, CDR2 ANQGSEA. The V segment lost 4 bases and the J segment 6 bases; nucleotides outside the gene matches: 10. The CDR3 region has the DNA TGCAGCGTTGTGTGGGGACAGGGTAACGGCGAGCAGTACTTC. Translating gives CSVVWGQGNGEQYF.

The V and J genes are TRBV9 and TRBJ1-1; no clear D gene. Germline lookup yields CDR1 SGDLS and CDR2 YYNGEE. Deletions cut 3 bases from V and 1 base from J, with 16 bases between. The CDR3 runs 16 residues. In DNA, the CDR3 is TGTGCCAGCAGCGCCGGGCTGGAAAACACGAACACTGAAGCTTTCTTT. Amino acid sequence: CASSAGLENTNTEAFF. Together with reference TRBV9 and TRBJ1-1, the CDR3 gives the full variable domain: DSGVTQTPKHLITATGQRVTLRCSPRSGDLSVYWYQQSLDQGLQFLIQYYNGEERAKGNILERFSAQQFPDLHSELNLSSLELGDSALYFCASSAGLENTNTEAFFGQGTRLTVV.

The gene calls are TRBV27 and TRBJ2-5; D tentatively reads TRBD1 or TRBD2 (5 bases each). The last part of the DNA fits TRBJ2-7 better; the J call may be wrong. The CDR3 consists of 14 residues. The germline gives CDR1 MNHEY, CDR2 SMNVEV (reference sequence). CDR3: CASSPWDGPYEQYF. The CDR3 DNA follows: TGTGCCAGCAGTCCATGGGACGGGCCCTACGAGCAGTACTTC.

The chain carries TRBV19 and TRBJ1-5; D remains unclear. Looked up from germline, CDR1 is LNHDA and CDR2 is SQIVND (reference sequence). The CDR3 extends over 17 amino acids. V was shortened by 7 bases and J by 0 bases, with 19 bases between the two germline ends. The CDR3 DNA sequence: TGTGCCAGTACTATCCACGCCGGTAAGAATAGCAATCAGCCCCAGCATTTT. Translation gives CASTIHAGKNSNQPQHF.

V and J are TRBV6-5 and TRBJ2-1; D gene uncertain. V was clipped by 5 bases and J by 2 bases, with 7 bases between them. The CDR3 is 13 amino acids. Germline-derived CDR1 and CDR2 are MNHEY and SVGAGI. CDR3 amino acids: CASSVNTYNEQFF. DNA for the CDR3: TGTGCCAGCAGTGTGAATACCTACAATGAGCAGTTCTTC.

This sequence joins TRBV2 and TRBJ1-2, with TRBD1 identical over 8 bases. The germline CDR1 and CDR2 sequences are SNHLY and FYNNEI. With V trimmed by 7 bases and J by 2 bases, 6 bases remained unmatched. This CDR3 region has 14 residues. The CDR3 loop is CASKETGENYGYTF. The CDR3 DNA sequence: TGTGCCAGCAAAGAGACAGGGGAGAACTATGGCTACACCTTC.

V is TRBV5-6 and J is TRBJ2-7; the D call may be TRBD1 or TRBD2 (5 bases each). V lost 4 bases and J lost 2, with 13 bases in between. Germline V lookup: CDR1 SGHDT, CDR2 YYEEEE. This CDR3 contains 14 residues. As DNA, the CDR3 is TGTGCCAGCAGCCGGAGTAGGGACCCCTACGAGCAGTACTTC. Translating it yields CASSRSRDPYEQYF.

This clone was seen once. The chain joins TRBV4-3 to TRBJ2-7; perhaps TRBD1 as D (5 bases). CDR3 length: 15 amino acids. V lost 2 bases, J lost 1 base, and 12 bases lay in between. Germline CDR1 and CDR2: LGHNA and YSLEER. CDR3 nucleotide sequence: TGCGCCAGCAGCCAAAGCGACAGAAAATCCTACGAGCAGTACTTC. Its protein is CASSQSDRKSYEQYF.

This chain connects TRBV15 to TRBJ1-1; 7 bases agree with TRBD1. The germline V gene has CDR1 LNHNV and CDR2 YYDKDF (reference sequence). The CDR3 spans 14 residues. The trim removed 5 bases at V and 3 bases at J, leaving 6 bases unmatched. The CDR3: CATSGQVVDTEAFF. The CDR3 DNA follows: TGTGCCACCAGCGGACAGGTGGTGGACACTGAAGCTTTCTTT.